This T cell receptor beta chain stems from a study of identical twins. This clonotype was recorded at least ten times. TCRdb re-derived calls from the 5' RACE reads in MiXCR, one entry per CDR3 protein. The repertoire holds 640,000 or so distinct CDR3 sequences, with roughly 6% as singletons. V lost 7 bases, J lost 6 bases, and 18 bases lay in between. Germline values: CDR1 KGHDR, CDR2 SFDVKD. The CDR3 contains 15 residues. V usage is TRBV24-1 and J usage is TRBJ2-1; D may be TRBD2 (5 bases). The sample consisted of naive T cells sorted from blood. This receptor was identified in a young man in good health. The CDR3 here is CATSARDLGGNEQFF. Written as DNA, the CDR3 is TGTGCCACCAGCGCACGGGATCTAGGAGGCAATGAGCAGTTCTTC.